A single sample is the source of the 29 T cell receptor beta chains below, sequenced in a study of CD8+CD57+ T cells in acquired aplastic anemia. TCR beta VDJ and CDR3 profiling used genomic DNA as template. One entry per CDR3 protein results from TCRdb running MiXCR on the reads. The repertoire consists of about 160,000 distinct CDR3 sequences, with around 40% occurring once and the leading ten covering 1.1%. Sequencing input: sorted CD4+, CD8+, or CD8+CD57+ T cells (not recorded which) from PBMCs. These receptors were collected from a human donor in good health.

The V gene is TRBV5-1, the J gene TRBJ2-5, with 8 bases matching TRBD1. CDR3 length: 15 amino acids. Trimming at V came to 5 bases and at J to 3 bases, leaving 9 bases not matched to a gene. Germline V gene lookup returns CDR1 SGHRS and CDR2 YFSETQ. CDR3 region: CASRRTGGGEETQYF. CDR3 DNA sequence: TGCGCCAGCAGGCGCACAGGGGGAGGAGAAGAGACCCAGTACTTC.

This clonotype appeared a few times. The V call is TRBV5-1, the J call TRBJ2-2, with TRBD2 matching over 7 bases. From germline, CDR1 is SGHRS and CDR2 YFSETQ. CDR3 length: 15 residues. V was pared by 2 bases and J by 1 base, with 2 bases of the junction left unmatched. The CDR3 here is CASSFQRGNTGELFF. CDR3 nucleotide sequence: TGCGCCAGCAGCTTCCAGCGGGGGAACACCGGGGAGCTGTTTTTT.

As concerns this clonotype: Given a much more abundant clone one base away, this may be a read error. The chain recombines TRBV11-1 with TRBJ1-4, with TRBD1 matching 7 bases. Germline CDR1 SGHAT, CDR2 FQDESV (reference sequence). The CDR3 extends over 16 amino acids. The CDR3 loop reads CASSSGTAATNEELFF. The CDR3 DNA sequence: TGTGCCAGCAGCTCAGGGACAGCCGCAACTAATGAAGAACTGTTTTTT.

This clonotype showed up many times. The chain joins TRBV4-1 to TRBJ1-1; D remains ambiguous. Looked up from germline, CDR1 is MGHRA and CDR2 is YSYEKL. The CDR3 length is 11 residues. The V end lost 0 bases, the J end lost 4 bases, and 0 bases lay between the germline ends. In DNA, the CDR3 is TGCGCCAGCAGCCAAGACACTGAAGCTTTCTTT. This codes for CASSQDTEAFF.

The chain couples TRBV6-1 to TRBJ2-1; D possibly corresponds to TRBD1 (5 bases). Germline V gene lookup returns CDR1 MNHNS and CDR2 SASEGT. Trimming pared 6 bases from V and 2 bases from J, leaving 14 bases between. The CDR3 is 15 residues long. The CDR3 reads CASREQVGAYNEQFF. The CDR3 DNA follows: TGTGCCAGCAGAGAACAGGTGGGCGCCTACAATGAGCAGTTCTTC.

This clonotype was seen repeatedly, ten times or more. V usage is TRBV7-2 and J usage is TRBJ1-1; possibly TRBD1 for D (5 bases). V lost 3 bases and J 1 base, leaving 9 bases between the germline ends. This CDR3 has 14 residues. Germline V gene data show CDR1 as SGHTA and CDR2 as FQGNSA. CDR3 in DNA: TGTGCCAGCAGCTTGGCAGGGACGAACACTGAAGCTTTCTTT. Its protein product is CASSLAGTNTEAFF. The full variable domain, in which reference TRBV7-2 and TRBJ1-1 provide the parts outside the CDR3, is GAGVSQSPSNKVTEKGKDVELRCDPISGHTALYWYRQSLGQGLEFLIYFQGNSAPDKSGLPSDRFSAERTGGSVSTLTIQRTQQEDSAVYLCASSLAGTNTEAFFGQGTRLTVV.

The chain couples TRBV29-1 to TRBJ2-7, with a weak D call TRBD1 (6 bases). Germline-derived CDR1 and CDR2 are SQVTM and ANQGSEA. CDR3 length: 13 amino acids. The V end lost 1 base, the J end lost 3 bases, and 10 bases lay between the germline ends. The CDR3 nucleotides are TGCAGCGTTGAAGCGGAGGACAGCTACGAGCAGTACTTC. Translation gives CSVEAEDSYEQYF.

The table lists this clonotype with many counts. V gene TRBV7-6 combines with J gene TRBJ1-1; no clear D gene. The germline V gene encodes CDR1 SGHVS and CDR2 FNYEAQ. CDR3 length equals 16 residues. The germline V and J ends were trimmed by 1 base and 0 bases, with 12 bases remaining between them. The CDR3 DNA reads as TGTGCCAGCAGCTTAGAATCCAGCAGCTTGAACACTGAAGCTTTCTTT. Protein product: CASSLESSSLNTEAFF. The variable domain in full, with the rest retrieved from reference TRBV7-6 and TRBJ1-1, is GAGVSQSPRYKVTKRGQDVALRCDPISGHVSLYWYRQALGQGPEFLTYFNYEAQQDKSGLPNDRFSAERPEGSISTLTIQRTEQRDSAMYRCASSLESSSLNTEAFFGQGTRLTVV.

This clonotype was seen a handful of times. CDR3 residues: CSVVGAAAYEQYF. CDR3 in DNA: TGCAGCGTTGTTGGCGCAGCAGCCTACGAGCAGTACTTC. The rearrangement joins TRBV29-1 to TRBJ2-7; D unresolved. Trimming took 4 bases from V and 2 from J, leaving 12 bases between them. The CDR3 contains 13 residues. The V gene's germline CDR1 is SQVTM and CDR2 ANQGSEA.

The chain has TRBV18 and TRBJ1-4; 7 nucleotides agree with TRBD1. The CDR3 is 15 amino acids. Germline lookup yields CDR1 KGHSH and CDR2 LQKENI. With V trimmed by 0 bases and J by 7 bases, 5 bases remained unmatched. CDR3 nucleotides: TGTGCCAGCTCACCACCGACAGGGTTTCGTGAAAAACTGTTTTTT. Its translation is CASSPPTGFREKLFF.

This clonotype was seen at least ten times. This sequence joins TRBV5-1 and TRBJ2-5, with 7 nucleotides matching TRBD1. The J segment lost 5 bases and the V segment lost 4 bases, leaving 5 bases of the junction unmatched. Germline CDR1 reads SGHRS; CDR2 reads YFSETQ. CDR3 length: 13 amino acids. The CDR3 DNA is TGCGCCAGCAGCCCGGGACAGCTGGAGACCCAGTACTTC. Encoded protein: CASSPGQLETQYF.

This clonotype was counted a few times. V is TRBV6-5 and J is TRBJ2-2, with D unresolved. This CDR3 spans 13 amino acids. With 4 bases removed from V and 6 bases from J, the gap between germline ends came to 9 bases. Germline lookup yields CDR1 MNHEY and CDR2 SVGAGI. CDR3 nucleotide sequence: TGTGCCAGCAGTTCAATTAGTCCCGGGGAGCTGTTTTTT. Translated, it gives CASSSISPGELFF.

V and J are TRBV5-1 and TRBJ2-1; 8 bases align to TRBD1. With V trimmed by 0 bases and J by 5 bases, 1 base remained unmatched. This CDR3 has 14 residues. In germline, CDR1 is SGHRS, CDR2 YFSETQ. CDR3: CASSLETGDNEQFF. The DNA of the CDR3 is TGCGCCAGCAGCTTGGAGACAGGGGACAATGAGCAGTTCTTC.

Many counts were recorded for this clonotype. This chain joins TRBV25-1 and TRBJ1-6, with D uncertain. CDR3 length: 13 residues. Trimming took off 6 bases at V and 10 bases at J, with 13 bases between the two ends. Germline V gene data show CDR1 as MGHDK and CDR2 as SYGVNS. CDR3 DNA: TGTGCCAGCAGGGTTGAGGATAGCTCACCCCTCCACTTT. Its translation is CASRVEDSSPLHF.

A note on this clonotype: With a much larger clone just one base away, this may be a read error. The chain uses TRBV20-1 and TRBJ2-3, with 10 bases matching TRBD2. J lost 5 bases, V lost 6 bases, and 14 bases had no gene match. This CDR3 has 16 residues. Germline lookup yields CDR1 DFQATT and CDR2 SNEGSKA (reference sequence). CDR3 residues: CSASTSSGRAEDTQYF. The CDR3 DNA reads as TGCAGTGCATCAACTTCCAGCGGGAGGGCCGAAGATACGCAGTATTTT.

The rearrangement joins TRBV7-9 to TRBJ1-1; D not certain. The CDR3 runs to 10 residues. The V and J ends lost 5 bases and 8 bases respectively, with 6 bases between them. Germline CDR1 reads SEHNR; CDR2 reads FQNEAQ (reference sequence). CDR3 in DNA: TGTGCCAGCAGCGTCCCGGAAGCTTTCTTT. Amino acids: CASSVPEAFF.

This clonotype was recorded at least ten times. The V call is TRBV20-1, the J call TRBJ1-1, with D maybe TRBD1 (5 bases). Germline CDR1 reads DFQATT; CDR2 reads SNEGSKA (reference sequence). This CDR3 contains 14 residues. V lost 5 bases and J 2 bases, leaving 15 bases between the germline ends. The CDR3 reads CSAPEMGRNTEAFF. CDR3 coding DNA: TGCAGTGCTCCCGAGATGGGGCGAAACACTGAAGCTTTCTTT.

The chain couples TRBV2 to TRBJ2-5; D possibly corresponds to TRBD1 (5 bases). From germline, CDR1 is SNHLY and CDR2 FYNNEI. The ends were cut back, 2 bases at V and 5 bases at J, with 12 bases in the middle. CDR3 length equals 14 residues. DNA for the CDR3: TGTGCCAGCAGTGAAATAGGGGTCGGGGAGACCCAGTACTTC. Translation: CASSEIGVGETQYF.

This clonotype was counted ten times or more. The chain links TRBV14 to TRBJ1-1, with D hard to call. CDR1 is SGHDN, CDR2 FVKESK, per germline. The CDR3 is 15 residues long. The V end lost 3 bases, the J end lost 0 bases, and 11 bases lay between the germline ends. The CDR3 sequence: CASSQDWTVNTEAFF. CDR3 DNA sequence: TGTGCCAGCAGCCAGGATTGGACGGTGAACACTGAAGCTTTCTTT.

A remark on this clonotype: At one end the junction does not follow the germline gene, possibly because of a read error. This chain links TRBV5-5 with TRBJ2-5, with D perhaps matching TRBD1 (6 bases). Looked up from germline, CDR1 is SGHKS and CDR2 is YYEKEE (reference sequence). The CDR3 runs 12 residues. The DNA for the CDR3 is TGTGCCAGCTCTTCAGGACAGCGACATACCGGCTTC. Translating it yields CASSSGQRHTGF.

This clonotype was detected ten times or more. This chain joins TRBV2 and TRBJ1-1; no definite D call. Germline V gene sequence: CDR1 SNHLY, CDR2 FYNNEI. The CDR3 spans 13 residues. Trimming took off 8 bases at V and 1 base at J, with 11 bases between the two ends. The CDR3, as DNA: TGTGCCAGCTGCCCAGAACCGAACACTGAAGCTTTCTTT. Residues: CASCPEPNTEAFF.

The V call is TRBV2, the J call TRBJ2-7; D is unresolved. From germline, CDR1 is SNHLY and CDR2 FYNNEI. The CDR3 is 11 amino acids. Trimming shortened V by 6 bases and J by 3 bases, and 6 bases separated the two germline ends. CDR3 sequence (DNA): TGTGCCAGCAGGTATTTCTACGAGCAGTACTTC. It yields the protein CASRYFYEQYF.

This sequence joins TRBV18 and TRBJ1-1; D unclear. This CDR3 contains 14 residues. Germline CDR1 reads KGHSH; CDR2 reads LQKENI. V lost 1 base and J 2 bases, leaving 8 bases between the germline ends. The DNA of the CDR3 is TGTGCCAGCTCACCACAAGATGGAAACACTGAAGCTTTCTTT. Residues: CASSPQDGNTEAFF.

The chain employs TRBV14 and TRBJ1-6, with D unclear. V was cut by 0 bases and J by 14 bases, with 11 bases left in between. CDR3 size: 13 residues. Germline values: CDR1 SGHDN, CDR2 FVKESK. The CDR3 DNA reads TGTGCCAGCAGCCAAGATAAGGGAGGAACCCTCCACTTT. As protein: CASSQDKGGTLHF.

This clonotype was counted many times. The chain has TRBV20-1 and TRBJ1-2; D ambiguous. V lost 3 bases, J lost 1 base, and 12 bases lay in between. This CDR3 spans 14 amino acids. CDR1 is DFQATT, CDR2 SNEGSKA, per germline (reference sequence). The CDR3 loop is CSASDHGNNYGYTF. The CDR3 nucleotides read TGCAGTGCTAGCGATCACGGGAATAACTATGGCTACACCTTC.

The chain uses TRBV12-3 or TRBV12-4 and TRBJ2-7; D uncertain. This CDR3 has 13 residues. V lost 6 bases and J lost 2, with 11 bases in between. CDR3 in DNA: TGTGCCAGCAGGGAAAGGGTCCCCTACGAGCAGTACTTC. Translating it yields CASRERVPYEQYF.

CDR3 sequence (DNA): TGCAGTGCTAGGACAGGGGGTACGGAGACCCAGTACTTC. It codes for CSARTGGTETQYF. This sequence joins TRBV20-1 and TRBJ2-5, with 9 nucleotides matching TRBD1. Germline V gene lookup returns CDR1 DFQATT and CDR2 SNEGSKA (reference sequence). Trimming took 3 bases from V and 5 from J; bases not matched to a gene: 4. This CDR3 contains 13 residues.

The table lists this clonotype with many counts. The genes are TRBV27 and TRBJ1-2; tentative D call: TRBD1 (6 bases). Germline V gives CDR1 MNHEY, CDR2 SMNVEV (reference sequence). The CDR3 has 13 residues. Trimming removed 2 bases at V and 8 bases at J, with 12 bases between. The chain's CDR3 is CASSLGGAKGYTF. The CDR3 bases are TGTGCCAGCAGTTTAGGGGGGGCGAAAGGCTACACCTTC.

This clonotype occurred many times. The chain has TRBV6-5 and TRBJ1-2, with D hard to call. CDR1 and CDR2 (germline): MNHEY, SVGAGI. The V and J ends lost 0 bases and 8 bases respectively, with 13 bases between them. CDR3 size: 14 residues. In nucleotides, the CDR3 is TGTGCCAGCAGTTACTCGCCCCAGGTCGGAGGCTACACCTTC. Translation: CASSYSPQVGGYTF.